This TCR beta chain was captured by sequencing in a study of blood T cell repertoires in COVID-19. Study background: Researchers got acute and convalescent COVID-19 samples from the United States, Italy and Spain. T cells, B-cell-depleted T cells, or PBMCs provided the cDNA or gDNA that served as material.

Germline CDR1 and CDR2: SGDLS and YYNGEE. The length of the CDR3 is 16 residues. Deletions cut 4 bases from V and 7 bases from J, with 21 bases between. Under the authors' procedure: The authors estimated nucleated cell counts from reference gene primer amplification. The method was immunoSEQ multiplex PCR; TCRdb's version includes in-frame clones alone and lacks a portion of them. The V and J calls and clone size are taken from that table; D and trimming were inferred from the DNA. This sample carries tens of thousands of clones, about 89% of them seen once, and the ten largest clones take 6.6%. This chain joins TRBV9 and TRBJ2-1, with D perhaps TRBD2 (5 bases). The sample consisted of peripheral blood. This clonotype was sampled from a man aged 60 to 75 with acute or convalescent COVID-19. CDR3 coding DNA: TGTGCCAGCAGCCAACGCCCGGGGTCTGTTTATAATGAGCAGTTCTTC. It codes for CASSQRPGSVYNEQFF.